This TCR beta chain comes out of a study of siplizumab effects on memory and regulatory T cells. This CDR3 region has 16 residues. Germline V lookup: CDR1 SGHRS, CDR2 YFSETQ. The V gene end was trimmed by 0 bases and the J gene end by 8 bases; junction bases not matched to a gene: 11. Findings of the study overall: In controls, roughly 27% of mappable alloreactive CD4+ clones were Treg-derived on average, versus just under 70% with siplizumab. Fewer alloreactive sequences mapped to unstimulated CD4+ memory cells under siplizumab. Proliferating siplizumab-culture Tregs lacked confirmation of suppressive function. Alloreactive clones mapping to unstimulated subsets formed only a minor fraction.

Sequencing used immunoSEQ multiplex PCR; TCRdb keeps in-frame clones, though not all of them. The data hold some 100,000 clones, with roughly 96% observed a single time. Remarks on this clone: Its antigen is currently unknown.

The V and J genes are TRBV5-1 and TRBJ2-4; TRBD1 aligns across 7 bases. Material: naive CD4+ T cells sorted from blood. This receptor was identified in a human donor in good health. The CDR3 nucleotides read TGCGCCAGCAGCTTGGCCGTCGGCAGGGGGTGGGACATTCAGTACTTC. This gives the protein CASSLAVGRGWDIQYF.